This TCR beta chain was captured in a study of human T cells and chemical hapten exposure. Study results and caveats: Controls formed significantly fewer large CDR3 similarity clusters than expanded TCRs did.

As concerns this clonotype: Its target is not known.

Documented time point: patch test 3, about 24 weeks after DPC sensitization. Documented treatment: therapeutic diphenylcyclopropenone sensitization with weekly scalp DPC. Blood draws came first, before each patch test. TCRdb reanalysed the RACE reads using MiXCR and keeps one entry per CDR3 protein. The profile covers tens of thousands of distinct CDR3 sequences, with 11% appearing a single time and more than 3% taken by the ten largest. Sequenced material: whole blood, taken in connection with sensitization to the hapten diphenylcyclopropenone (DPC). This receptor was obtained from a woman in her fifties or sixties with alopecia areata. Some clones in this sample may be carry-over from other donors' samples.

The CDR3 spells CASSLVKGGRTGELFF. For the CDR3, the DNA is TGTGCCAGCAGCCTTGTCAAGGGCGGGAGGACCGGGGAGCTGTTTTTT. The chain recombines TRBV5-6 with TRBJ2-2; 8 positions match TRBD2. The CDR3 consists of 16 residues. Trimming at V came to 4 bases and at J to 5 bases, leaving 10 bases not matched to a gene. Germline V gene sequence: CDR1 SGHDT, CDR2 YYEEEE.